The 22 T cell receptor beta chains below were found in one sample sequenced in a study of beta chain features in type 1 diabetes. Points from the study as a whole: When Type 1 diabetes patients were examined, their TCRB CDR3s proved moderately but significantly shorter in all four CD4+ subsets.

The sequenced template was cDNA made from the entire isolated RNA. The table came from immunoSEQ multiplex PCR; TCRdb's copy has only in-frame clones and leaves some out. The data show roughly 400,000 clones, 8.5% to 10% seen once. No antigens are known for them. Sequencing was performed on central memory CD4+ T cells from blood. These receptor sequences come from a man aged 25-45 years with type 1 diabetes.

The sample holds a few counts of this clone. The sample has other DNA sequences that encode this CDR3 too. This chain joins TRBV6-6 and TRBJ2-2; D gene ambiguous. There are 14 residues in the CDR3. Germline V gene sequence: CDR1 MNHNY, CDR2 SVGAGI (reference sequence). V was clipped by 5 bases and J by 2 bases, with 9 bases between them. The CDR3 nucleotides read TGTGCCAGCAGTCCCTACAGAAACACCGGGGAGCTGTTTTTT. Its translation: CASSPYRNTGELFF.

V and J are TRBV5-1 and TRBJ2-7, with 7 bases aligning to TRBD1. CDR3 size: 14 residues. V trimming: 7 bases; J trimming: 3 bases; junction bases outside the gene matches: 10. CDR1 and CDR2 (germline): SGHRS, YFSETQ. The CDR3 bases are TGCGCCAGCGACAGGGATGGATTTGGCTACGAGCAGTACTTC. This gives the protein CASDRDGFGYEQYF.

This clone was seen a handful of times. The J gene is TRBJ2-2, the V gene TRBV10-3, with 10 bases lining up with TRBD2. Per the germline V gene, CDR1 is ENHRY and CDR2 is SYGVKD. The CDR3 spans 16 residues. With 7 bases clipped from V and 6 bases from J, the junction kept 11 bases outside the gene matches. The CDR3 protein is CAIMGASGSPAGELFF. CDR3 DNA: TGTGCCATCATGGGGGCTAGCGGGAGTCCGGCCGGGGAGCTGTTTTTT.

The genes are TRBV6-1 and TRBJ2-7, with TRBD2 matching 8 bases. Germline loops: CDR1 MNHNS, CDR2 SASEGT. The CDR3 extends over 13 amino acids. With 5 bases clipped from V and 6 bases from J, the junction kept 6 bases outside the gene matches. Written as DNA, the CDR3 is TGTGCCAGCAGTCCACAACGGGGGGGCGAGCAGTACTTC. This translates into CASSPQRGGEQYF.

V gene TRBV10-2 combines with J gene TRBJ2-7; TRBD2 matches 8 bases. Unmatched junction bases numbered 9, after V lost 8 bases and J lost 6 bases. In germline, CDR1 is WSHSY, CDR2 SAAADI. CDR3 size: 13 residues. CDR3 region: CASDASGWGEQYF. CDR3 DNA sequence: TGCGCCAGCGATGCTAGCGGGTGGGGCGAGCAGTACTTC.

V usage is TRBV28 and J usage is TRBJ2-5; no clear D. Judging by the DNA end, TRBJ2-7 fits better; the J call may be wrong. The CDR3 consists of 11 residues. The germline CDR1 and CDR2 sequences are MDHEN and SYDVKM. Written as DNA, the CDR3 is TGTGCCAGCAGTGTTGGCTACGAGCAGTACTTC. As protein: CASSVGYEQYF.

This chain links TRBV15 with TRBJ2-7; D is perhaps TRBD2 (5 bases). The CDR3 length is 13 residues. Trimming took 0 bases from V and 9 from J, leaving 12 bases between them. Germline V gene sequence: CDR1 LNHNV, CDR2 YYDKDF (reference sequence). Written as DNA, the CDR3 is TGTGCCACCAGCAGAGACGGGGTACTGGGGCAGTACTTC. Encoded protein: CATSRDGVLGQYF.

This CDR3 is CASSASVTANTEAFF. The CDR3 DNA is TGTGCCAGCAGCGCAAGCGTGACAGCGAACACTGAAGCTTTCTTT. This sequence joins TRBV9 and TRBJ1-1; tentatively, D is TRBD1 (5 bases). Trimming removed 3 bases from V and 1 base from J, with 13 bases in between. The CDR3 spans 15 residues. Germline CDR1 SGDLS, CDR2 YYNGEE.

Notes on this clone: This may be a read error: a much more frequent sequence differs by one nucleotide. Different DNA sequences within this sample yield the same CDR3. The chain carries TRBV7-9 and TRBJ1-1; tentatively, D is TRBD1 (5 bases). V lost 5 bases to trimming and J lost 1 base, with 8 bases between them. CDR3 length: 13 residues. The germline gives CDR1 SEHNR, CDR2 FQNEAQ (reference sequence). This chain's CDR3 is CASSLDRNTEAFF. CDR3 nucleotides: TGTGCCAGCAGCCTAGACAGGAACACTGAAGCTTTCTTT.

This chain links TRBV5-1 with TRBJ2-6; maybe TRBD2 (6 bases). The CDR3 contains 17 residues. Germline V gene data show CDR1 as SGHRS and CDR2 as YFSETQ. V lost 4 bases, J lost 0 bases, and 14 bases lay in between. The CDR3 bases are TGCGCCAGCAGCACGGGCGGAGGGATCTCTGGGGCCAACGTCCTGACTTTC. Its translation is CASSTGGGISGANVLTF.

CDR3: CASSFQPLDSYEQYF. The CDR3 DNA reads TGCGCCAGCAGCTTCCAACCGTTGGACTCCTACGAGCAGTACTTC. The V and J genes are TRBV5-1 and TRBJ2-7, with D uncertain. The germline CDR1 and CDR2 sequences are SGHRS and YFSETQ. The CDR3 covers 15 residues. V lost 2 bases and J lost 0, with 12 bases in between. The whole variable domain, filled in from reference TRBV5-1 and TRBJ2-7, reads KAGVTQTPRYLIKTRGQQVTLSCSPISGHRSVSWYQQTPGQGLQFLFEYFSETQRNKGNFPGRFSGRQFSNSRSEMNVSTLELGDSALYLCASSFQPLDSYEQYFGPGTRLTVT.

The chain employs TRBV18 and TRBJ2-5; D remains unclear. V was trimmed by 0 bases and J by 5 bases, leaving 7 bases between them. CDR3 length: 13 residues. From germline, CDR1 is KGHSH and CDR2 LQKENI. The CDR3 reads CASSPPDSETQYF. Written as DNA, the CDR3 is TGTGCCAGCTCACCACCTGACTCCGAGACCCAGTACTTC.

The rearrangement uses TRBV5-1 and TRBJ2-3; the D is unclear. The CDR3 is 11 amino acids. Trimming removed 6 bases at V and 0 bases at J, with 2 bases between. Looked up from germline, CDR1 is SGHRS and CDR2 is YFSETQ. The CDR3 DNA sequence: TGCGCCAGCACCAGCACAGATACGCAGTATTTT. Amino acid sequence: CASTSTDTQYF.

This chain connects TRBV18 to TRBJ1-1, with D tentatively TRBD1 (6 bases). V was pared by 6 bases and J by 1 base, with 15 bases between. The CDR3 extends over 15 amino acids. Germline lookup yields CDR1 KGHSH and CDR2 LQKENI. CDR3 region: CASSLGGVRNTEAFF. The CDR3 nucleotides read TGTGCCAGCTCTTTAGGGGGGGTAAGGAACACTGAAGCTTTCTTT. Full variable domain (missing parts from reference TRBV18 and TRBJ1-1): NAGVMQNPRHLVRRRGQEARLRCSPMKGHSHVYWYRQLPEEGLKFMVYLQKENIIDESGMPKERFSAEFPKEGPSILRIQQVVRGDSAAYFCASSLGGVRNTEAFFGQGTRLTVV.

This clone was counted a few times. V usage is TRBV6-1 and J usage is TRBJ1-5, with D unresolved. Germline V gives CDR1 MNHNS, CDR2 SASEGT. CDR3 size: 13 residues. V was shortened by 2 bases and J by 4 bases, with 6 bases between the two germline ends. The CDR3 DNA is TGTGCCAGCAGTGAAATAAGGAATCAGCCCCAGCATTTT. Protein: CASSEIRNQPQHF.

This chain uses TRBV6-5 with TRBJ1-5; D unresolved. CDR1 is MNHEY, CDR2 SVGAGI, per germline. The CDR3 is made up of 13 amino acids. V lost 10 bases, J lost 6 bases, and 16 bases lay in between. The CDR3: CATRGGTGQPQHF. The CDR3 DNA sequence: TGTGCCACACGGGGAGGCACCGGTCAGCCCCAGCATTTT.

Points on this clone: A much larger clone differs by one base, so this may be a read error. This chain connects TRBV7-9 to TRBJ2-5; no clear D gene. Trimming stripped 5 bases from V and 2 bases from J, with 3 bases between. This CDR3 has 11 amino acids. The germline gives CDR1 SEHNR, CDR2 FQNEAQ (reference sequence). The CDR3 loop is CASSEQETQYF. CDR3 in DNA: TGTGCCAGCAGCGAACAAGAGACCCAGTACTTC.

The chain combines TRBV4-2 with TRBJ2-6; no reliable D call. The ends were cut back, 4 bases at V and 0 bases at J, with 13 bases in the middle. The CDR3 sequence is 17 residues long. Germline lookup yields CDR1 LGHNA and CDR2 YNFKEQ. The CDR3 bases are TGTGCCAGCAGCCCCTTCGCGTCCAACTCTGGGGCCAACGTCCTGACTTTC. It encodes CASSPFASNSGANVLTF.

This clone was found a few times. J is TRBJ2-1 and V is TRBV6-6; D ambiguous. Trimming shortened V by 3 bases and J by 12 bases, and 9 bases separated the two germline ends. The CDR3 is 11 amino acids. From germline, CDR1 is MNHNY and CDR2 SVGAGI (reference sequence). In DNA form, the CDR3 reads TGTGCCAGCAGTTATGGCAGAGTGCAGTTCTTC. Translation: CASSYGRVQFF.

The gene calls are TRBV10-3 and TRBJ1-5; D unclear. CDR1 and CDR2 from the germline V gene are ENHRY and SYGVKD. The CDR3 has 13 residues. Deletions cut 6 bases from V and 0 bases from J, with 6 bases between. The CDR3 DNA follows: TGTGCCATCAGCACCGATAGCAATCAGCCCCAGCATTTT. This sequence encodes CAISTDSNQPQHF.

CDR3 coding DNA: TGTGCCAGCACCCTACGGACTACCACAGATACGCAGTATTTT. This gives the protein CASTLRTTTDTQYF. The V gene is TRBV6-6, the J gene TRBJ2-3; tentatively, D is TRBD2 (6 bases). The CDR3 is made up of 14 amino acids. From germline, CDR1 is MNHNY and CDR2 SVGAGI (reference sequence). With 7 bases removed from V and 2 bases from J, the gap between germline ends came to 13 bases.

This clone was observed a few times. The chain has TRBV7-3 and TRBJ2-1; D unresolved. Germline CDR1 is SGHTA and CDR2 is FQGTGA. This CDR3 contains 14 residues. Trimming took 1 base from V and 7 from J, leaving 11 bases between them. In nucleotides, the CDR3 is TGTGCCAGCAGCTTAAAGGGTTGGGGTAATGAGCAGTTCTTC. Its protein product is CASSLKGWGNEQFF.